Listed below are T cell receptor beta chains from one sample, sequenced in a study of neoadjuvant anti-PD-1 for oral cavity cancer. Data came from immunoSEQ multiplex PCR; TCRdb stores just in-frame clones and leaves some out. The table has just over 65,000 clones, approximately 84% seen once. The sample here was PBMCs, taken after nivolumab (anti-PD-1) treatment. These receptor sequences come from a person between 40 and 80 years old with oral cavity squamous cell carcinoma. Both conserved end residues are part of each CDR3. Fields, in order: D gene, clone size, V gene, J gene, CDR3 protein, CDR3 DNA. A D gene is named only where the DNA matches it firmly. Where a row states a size, it is once, few, many or the class of an expanded clone; other rows omit it.

TRBD2,-,TRBV7-7,TRBJ2-2,CASGGLAGYTGELFF,TGTGCTAGCGGCGGACTAGCGGGATACACCGGGGAGCTGTTTTTT
-,-,TRBV15,TRBJ1-3,CATSRGIWNTIYF,TGTGCCACCAGCAGAGGGATATGGAACACCATATATTTT
TRBD2,-,TRBV19,TRBJ2-7,CASRALAELAYEQYF,TGTGCCAGTAGGGCACTAGCGGAGCTTGCATACGAGCAGTACTTC
-,-,TRBV9,TRBJ2-5,CASSVEAGRTTETQYF,TGTGCCAGCAGCGTAGAGGCGGGCAGGACCACGGAGACCCAGTACTTC
TRBD2,few,TRBV5-5,TRBJ2-3,CASSIGTSGSRDTQYF,TGTGCCAGCAGTATCGGGACTAGCGGGAGTAGAGATACGCAGTATTTT
TRBD2,-,TRBV4-1,TRBJ2-1,CASSPASAREGSEQFF,TGCGCCAGCAGCCCCGCGTCGGCGCGGGAGGGAAGTGAGCAGTTCTTC
-,-,TRBV10-3,TRBJ2-1,CAIRGQESYNEQFF,TGTGCCATCCGCGGTCAGGAGTCCTACAATGAGCAGTTCTTC
TRBD1,-,TRBV6-1,TRBJ2-7,CASRETGPTYEQYF,TGTGCCAGCAGGGAGACAGGGCCGACCTACGAGCAGTACTTC
-,-,TRBV11-1,TRBJ2-1,CASGSGGNEQFF,TGTGCCAGCGGGTCTGGGGGCAATGAGCAGTTCTTC
-,medium-sized,TRBV9,TRBJ2-7,CASSPSLGGSYEQYF,TGTGCCAGCAGCCCAAGTTTGGGCGGTTCCTACGAGCAGTACTTC
TRBD1,-,TRBV27,TRBJ2-7,CASSSTPGTGNYEQYF,TGTGCCAGCAGTTCGACTCCCGGGACAGGAAACTACGAGCAGTACTTC
-,-,TRBV7-3,TRBJ2-3,CASSLGQPTDTQYF,TGTGCCAGCAGCTTAGGGCAGCCCACAGATACGCAGTATTTT
-,-,TRBV19,TRBJ2-3,CASSLTGEGDTDTQYF,TGTGCCAGTAGTCTTACCGGGGAGGGGGACACAGATACGCAGTATTTT
TRBD2,once,TRBV7-9,TRBJ2-3,CASSPPFRLAGRTDTQYF,TGTGCCAGCAGCCCCCCCTTCCGACTAGCGGGACGCACAGATACGCAGTATTTT
TRBD1,-,TRBV30,TRBJ1-2,CAWTWDRPIYGYTF,TGTGCCTGGACCTGGGACAGGCCTATCTATGGCTACACCTTC
-,-,TRBV6-5,TRBJ2-1,CASSYEEQFF,TGTGCCAGCAGTTACGAGGAGCAGTTCTTC
-,-,TRBV6-4,TRBJ2-1,CASSVSGASYNEQFF,TGTGCCAGCAGTGTCTCTGGAGCCTCCTACAATGAGCAGTTCTTC
-,-,TRBV28,TRBJ1-1,CASRTGNTEAFF,TGTGCCAGCAGGACAGGGAACACTGAAGCTTTCTTT
-,-,TRBV5-1,TRBJ1-2,CASSYGQSGGYTF,TGCGCCAGCAGCTACGGCCAATCTGGTGGCTACACCTTC
TRBD1,-,TRBV2,TRBJ1-1,CASSGTGGIGTEAFF,TGTGCCAGCAGTGGAACAGGGGGTATAGGCACTGAAGCTTTCTTT
-,-,TRBV20-1,TRBJ1-4,CSARDDEKLFF,TGCAGTGCACGGGACGACGAAAAACTGTTTTTT
-,-,TRBV19,TRBJ2-1,CASSTEELVYNEQFF,TGTGCCAGTAGTACAGAAGAACTCGTCTACAATGAGCAGTTCTTC
TRBD2,once,TRBV6-1,TRBJ2-5,CASSEESAWEGRRETQYF,TGTGCCAGCAGTGAAGAATCGGCCTGGGAGGGTCGGAGGGAGACCCAGTACTTC
TRBD1,-,TRBV5-1,TRBJ1-2,CASSEGQGFDGYTF,TGCGCCAGCAGCGAGGGACAGGGTTTCGATGGCTACACCTTC
-,-,TRBV28,TRBJ1-2,CASSKDSLYGYTF,TGTGCCAGCAGTAAGGACAGTCTTTATGGCTACACCTTC
-,-,TRBV5-8,TRBJ2-5,CASSFVGRTQETQYF,TGTGCCAGCAGCTTTGTGGGACGGACCCAAGAGACCCAGTACTTC
-,-,TRBV6-4,TRBJ2-3,CASSQQGPTDTQYF,TGTGCCAGCAGCCAACAGGGCCCCACAGATACGCAGTATTTT
-,-,TRBV7-3,TRBJ2-7,CASSLATGYEQYF,TGTGCCAGCAGCTTAGCGACCGGCTACGAGCAGTACTTC
-,-,TRBV11-3,TRBJ2-3,CASSARLETDTQYF,TGTGCCAGCAGCGCCAGACTAGAGACAGATACGCAGTATTTT
-,-,TRBV10-3,TRBJ2-1,CAIKYSAVYNEQFF,TGTGCCATCAAGTATAGCGCCGTTTACAATGAGCAGTTCTTC
-,-,TRBV11-2,TRBJ2-6,CASSFIRSGANVLTF,TGTGCCAGCAGCTTTATCCGGTCTGGGGCCAACGTCCTGACTTTC
-,-,TRBV2,TRBJ1-5,CASSVQTSNQPQHF,TGTGCCAGCAGTGTCCAGACGAGCAATCAGCCCCAGCATTTT
-,-,TRBV4-1,TRBJ2-5,CASSQEGLVQGGTQYF,TGCGCCAGCAGCCAAGAGGGACTGGTCCAAGGTGGGACCCAGTACTTC
-,-,TRBV6-5,TRBJ1-4,CASSYSIEKLFF,TGTGCCAGCAGTTACTCGATCGAAAAACTGTTTTTT
TRBD1,-,TRBV29-1,TRBJ2-1,CSVESTGAYNEQFF,TGCAGCGTAGAATCTACAGGGGCCTACAATGAGCAGTTCTTC
TRBD1,-,TRBV11-2,TRBJ2-7,CASSVDRGEAYEQYF,TGTGCCAGCAGCGTCGACAGGGGAGAGGCCTACGAGCAGTACTTC
-,-,TRBV5-6,TRBJ1-5,CASSAGIRGGNQPQHF,TGTGCCAGCAGCGCTGGTATCAGGGGAGGCAATCAGCCCCAGCATTTT
-,-,TRBV7-9,TRBJ2-7,CASSSPSYEQYF,TGTGCCAGCAGCTCCCCCTCCTACGAGCAGTACTTC
-,few,TRBV7-8,TRBJ2-1,CASSLEGSLNNEQFF,TGTGCCAGCAGCTTAGAAGGGAGCCTCAACAATGAGCAGTTCTTC
-,-,TRBV5-4,TRBJ2-7,CASSDQTAYEQYF,TGTGCCAGCAGTGACCAGACAGCCTACGAGCAGTACTTC
TRBD1,-,TRBV6-6,TRBJ1-2,CASSYSTGAYYGYTF,TGTGCCAGCAGTTACTCTACAGGGGCTTACTATGGCTACACCTTC